This T cell receptor beta chain comes out of a study of T cells expressing NK-cell markers. Germline CDR1 reads MDHEN; CDR2 reads SYDVKM. This CDR3 spans 14 amino acids. TCRdb re-called the 5' RACE reads and shows each CDR3 protein once, DNA omitted. The sample table sets out about 260,000 distinct CDR3 sequences. The sequencing sample was made of blood T cells: a sorted CD56 or NKG2C T cell subset, CD4+ or CD8+ T cells, or bulk PBMC T cells (not recorded which). This clonotype was sampled from a man between 18 and 29 years old in good health. The gene calls are TRBV28 and TRBJ2-4. CDR3 protein: CASSSRVAKNIQYF.